This T cell receptor (beta chain) derives from a study of siplizumab effects on memory and regulatory T cells. The study, taken as a whole, reports: No functional test confirmed suppression by proliferating siplizumab-culture Tregs. Researchers could not give a naive or memory phenotype to roughly 75-96% of proliferating CD4+ or CD8+ clones. Siplizumab significantly reduced alloreactive sequences traceable to unstimulated CD4+ memory cells.

In regard to this clone: Antigen specificity is unknown.

The CDR3 covers 13 residues. Germline V lookup: CDR1 MGHRA, CDR2 YSYEKL. The V segment lost 4 bases and the J segment 4 bases; nucleotides outside the gene matches: 2. Around 100,000 TCR templates per sample were assayed. Assay: immunoSEQ multiplex PCR; the TCRdb copy retains only in-frame clones and omits some. The sample comprises some 96,000 clones, 94% of which are singletons, and approximately 1.3% rests with the top ten. The receptor's source is a human donor in good health. The material sequenced was non-Treg CD4+ T cells sorted from blood. The chain is built from TRBV4-1 and TRBJ2-5; 8 nucleotides line up with TRBD1. This CDR3 reads CASSPRGPETQYF. The CDR3 coding sequence is TGCGCCAGCAGCCCCAGGGGGCCAGAGACCCAGTACTTC.